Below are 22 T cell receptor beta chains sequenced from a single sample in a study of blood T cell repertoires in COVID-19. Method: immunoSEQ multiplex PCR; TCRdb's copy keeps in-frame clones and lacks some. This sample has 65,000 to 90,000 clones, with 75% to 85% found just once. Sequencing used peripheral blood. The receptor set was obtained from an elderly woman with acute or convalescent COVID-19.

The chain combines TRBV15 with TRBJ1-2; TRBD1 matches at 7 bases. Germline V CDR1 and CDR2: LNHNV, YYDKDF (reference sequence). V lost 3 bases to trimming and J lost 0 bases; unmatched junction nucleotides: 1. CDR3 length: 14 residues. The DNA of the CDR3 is TGTGCCACCAGCAGGGGACAGACTAACTATGGCTACACCTTC. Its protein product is CATSRGQTNYGYTF.

CDR3: CASSLRASQETQYF. The CDR3 region has the DNA TGTGCCAGCAGCTTAAGAGCTTCCCAAGAGACCCAGTACTTC. The rearrangement links TRBV7-3 to TRBJ2-5; D unresolved. The CDR3 covers 14 residues. V was clipped by 1 base and J by 1 base, with 7 bases between them. CDR1 and CDR2 from the germline V gene are SGHTA and FQGTGA.

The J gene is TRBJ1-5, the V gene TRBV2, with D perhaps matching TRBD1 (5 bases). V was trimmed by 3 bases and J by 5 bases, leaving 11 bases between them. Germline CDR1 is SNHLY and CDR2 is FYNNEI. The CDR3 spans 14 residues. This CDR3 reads CASSEVGGDQPQHF. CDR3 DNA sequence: TGTGCCAGCAGTGAGGTCGGGGGAGATCAGCCCCAGCATTTT. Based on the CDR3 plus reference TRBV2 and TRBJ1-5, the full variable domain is EPEVTQTPSHQVTQMGQEVILRCVPISNHLYFYWYRQILGQKVEFLVSFYNNEISEKSEIFDDQFSVERPDGSNFTLKIRSTKLEDSAMYFCASSEVGGDQPQHFGDGTRLSIL.

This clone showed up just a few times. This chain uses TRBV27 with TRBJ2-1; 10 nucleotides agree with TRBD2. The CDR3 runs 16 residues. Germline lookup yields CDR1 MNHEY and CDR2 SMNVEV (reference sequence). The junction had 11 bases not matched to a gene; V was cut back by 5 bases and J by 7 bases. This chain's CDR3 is CASSATASGSGNEQFF. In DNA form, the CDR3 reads TGTGCCAGCAGTGCCACCGCTAGCGGGAGTGGGAATGAGCAGTTCTTC.

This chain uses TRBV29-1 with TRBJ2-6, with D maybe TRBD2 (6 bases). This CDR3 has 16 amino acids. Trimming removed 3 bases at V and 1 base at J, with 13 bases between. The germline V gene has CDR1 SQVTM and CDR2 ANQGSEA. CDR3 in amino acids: CSVEGDSMSGANVLTF. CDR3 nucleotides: TGCAGCGTTGAGGGGGACTCAATGTCTGGGGCCAACGTCCTGACTTTC.

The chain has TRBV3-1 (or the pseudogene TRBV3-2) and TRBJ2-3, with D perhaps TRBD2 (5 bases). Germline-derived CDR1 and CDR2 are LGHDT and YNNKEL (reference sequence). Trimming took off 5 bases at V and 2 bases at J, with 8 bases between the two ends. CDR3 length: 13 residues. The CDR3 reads CASSGLTTDTQYF. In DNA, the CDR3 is TGTGCCAGCAGCGGACTGACCACAGATACGCAGTATTTT.

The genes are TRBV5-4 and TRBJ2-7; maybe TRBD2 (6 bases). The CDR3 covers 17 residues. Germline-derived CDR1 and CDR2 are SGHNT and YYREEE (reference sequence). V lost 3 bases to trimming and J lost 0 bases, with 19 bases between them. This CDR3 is CASSWGWSSGASYEQYF. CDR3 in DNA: TGTGCCAGCAGCTGGGGATGGAGTAGCGGAGCCTCCTACGAGCAGTACTTC. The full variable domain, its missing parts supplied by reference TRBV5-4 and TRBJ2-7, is ETGVTQSPTHLIKTRGQQVTLRCSSQSGHNTVSWYQQALGQGPQFIFQYYREEENGRGNFPPRFSGLQFPNYSSELNVNALELDDSALYLCASSWGWSSGASYEQYFGPGTRLTVT.

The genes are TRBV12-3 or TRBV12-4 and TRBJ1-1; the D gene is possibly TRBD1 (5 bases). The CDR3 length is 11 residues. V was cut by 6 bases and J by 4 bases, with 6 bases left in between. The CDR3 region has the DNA TGTGCCAGCAGCGGGGGCACTGAAGCTTTCTTT. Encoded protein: CASSGGTEAFF.

The CDR3 sequence: CAWSVDLKVSPLHF. DNA for the CDR3: TGTGCCTGGAGTGTAGACTTGAAGGTTTCACCCCTCCACTTT. The rearrangement uses TRBV30 and TRBJ1-6; D uncertain. CDR1 and CDR2 from the germline V gene are GTSNPN and SVGIG (reference sequence). This CDR3 comprises 14 residues. Trimming removed 0 bases from V and 9 bases from J, with 12 bases in between. The variable domain in full, completed from reference TRBV30 and TRBJ1-6, reads SQTIHQWPATLVQPVGSPLSLECTVEGTSNPNLYWYRQAAGRGLQLLFYSVGIGQISSEVPQNLSASRPQDRQFILSSKKLLLSDSGFYLCAWSVDLKVSPLHFGNGTRLTVT.

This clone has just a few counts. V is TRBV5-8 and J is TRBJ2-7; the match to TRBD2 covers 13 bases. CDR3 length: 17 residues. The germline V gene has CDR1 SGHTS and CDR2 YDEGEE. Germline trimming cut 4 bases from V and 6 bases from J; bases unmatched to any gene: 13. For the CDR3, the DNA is TGTGCCAGCAGCCTAAGAGGGACTAGCGGGATGAGCCTCGAGCAGTACTTC. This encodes CASSLRGTSGMSLEQYF. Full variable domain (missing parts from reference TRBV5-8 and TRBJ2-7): EAGVTQSPTHLIKTRGQQATLRCSPISGHTSVYWYQQALGLGLQFLLWYDEGEERNRGNFPPRFSGRQFPNYSSELNVNALELEDSALYLCASSLRGTSGMSLEQYFGPGTRLTVT.

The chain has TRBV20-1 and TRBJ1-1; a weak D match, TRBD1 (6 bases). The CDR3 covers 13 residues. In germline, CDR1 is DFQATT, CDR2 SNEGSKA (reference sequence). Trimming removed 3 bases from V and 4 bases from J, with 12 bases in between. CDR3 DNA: TGCAGTGCTAGTAGGGGCAGGGGCACTGAAGCTTTCTTT. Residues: CSASRGRGTEAFF.

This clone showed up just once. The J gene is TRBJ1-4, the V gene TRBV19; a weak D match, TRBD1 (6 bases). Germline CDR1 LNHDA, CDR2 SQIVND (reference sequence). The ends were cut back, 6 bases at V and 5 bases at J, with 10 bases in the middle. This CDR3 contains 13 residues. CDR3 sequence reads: CASSLGQNEKLFF. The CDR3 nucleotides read TGTGCCAGTAGCCTTGGACAGAATGAAAAACTGTTTTTT.

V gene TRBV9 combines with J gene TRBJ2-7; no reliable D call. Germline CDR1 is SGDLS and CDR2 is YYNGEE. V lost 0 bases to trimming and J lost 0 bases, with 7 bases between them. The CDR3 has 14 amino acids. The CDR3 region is CASSVAVSSYEQYF. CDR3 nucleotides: TGTGCCAGCAGCGTAGCAGTCAGCTCCTACGAGCAGTACTTC.

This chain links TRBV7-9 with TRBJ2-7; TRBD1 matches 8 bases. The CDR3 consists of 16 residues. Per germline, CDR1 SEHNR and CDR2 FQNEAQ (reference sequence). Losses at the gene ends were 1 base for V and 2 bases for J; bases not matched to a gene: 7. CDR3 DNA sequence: TGTGCCAGCAGCTTAGGACAGGGGAGCAAAACCTACGAGCAGTACTTC. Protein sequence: CASSLGQGSKTYEQYF. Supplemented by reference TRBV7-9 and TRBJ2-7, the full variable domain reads DTGVSQNPRHKITKRGQNVTFRCDPISEHNRLYWYRQTLGQGPEFLTYFQNEAQLEKSRLLSDRFSAERPKGSFSTLEIQRTEQGDSAMYLCASSLGQGSKTYEQYFGPGTRLTVT.

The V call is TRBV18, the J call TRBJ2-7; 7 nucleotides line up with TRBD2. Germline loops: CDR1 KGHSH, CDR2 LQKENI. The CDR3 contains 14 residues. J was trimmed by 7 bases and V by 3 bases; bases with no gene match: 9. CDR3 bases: TGTGCCAGCTCACCCAAAGTACTAGCGAGTGAGCAGTACTTC. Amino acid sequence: CASSPKVLASEQYF.

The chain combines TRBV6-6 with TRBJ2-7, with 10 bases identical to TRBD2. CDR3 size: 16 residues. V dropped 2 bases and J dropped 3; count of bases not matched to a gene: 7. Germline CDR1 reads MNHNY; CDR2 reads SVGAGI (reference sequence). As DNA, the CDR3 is TGTGCCAGCAGTTACGCTAGCGGGAGCGCTCACTACGAGCAGTACTTC. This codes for CASSYASGSAHYEQYF.

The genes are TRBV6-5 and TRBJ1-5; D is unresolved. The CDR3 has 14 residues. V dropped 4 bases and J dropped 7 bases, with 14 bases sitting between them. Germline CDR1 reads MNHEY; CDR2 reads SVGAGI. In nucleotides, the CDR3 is TGTGCCAGCAGTTCCCGAGGGATGGGGCAGCCCCAGCATTTT. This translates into CASSSRGMGQPQHF.

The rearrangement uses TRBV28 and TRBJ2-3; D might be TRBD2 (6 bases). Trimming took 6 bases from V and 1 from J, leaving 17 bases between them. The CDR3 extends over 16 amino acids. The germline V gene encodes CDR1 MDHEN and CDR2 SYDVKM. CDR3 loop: CASSPIGGSGTDTQYF. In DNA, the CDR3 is TGTGCCAGCAGCCCCATCGGGGGTAGCGGCACAGATACGCAGTATTTT.

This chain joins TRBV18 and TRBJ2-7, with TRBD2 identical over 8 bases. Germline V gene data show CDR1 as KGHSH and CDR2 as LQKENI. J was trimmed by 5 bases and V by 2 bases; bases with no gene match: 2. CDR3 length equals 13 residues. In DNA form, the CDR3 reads TGTGCCAGCTCACCAGCGGGGGGCCACGAGCAGTACTTC. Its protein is CASSPAGGHEQYF.

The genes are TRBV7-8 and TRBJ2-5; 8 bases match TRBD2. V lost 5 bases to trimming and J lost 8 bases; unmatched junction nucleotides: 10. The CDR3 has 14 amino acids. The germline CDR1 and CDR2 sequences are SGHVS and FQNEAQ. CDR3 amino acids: CASSPRGGEGTQYF. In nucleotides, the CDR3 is TGTGCCAGCAGCCCCCGGGGGGGGGAGGGTACCCAGTACTTC.

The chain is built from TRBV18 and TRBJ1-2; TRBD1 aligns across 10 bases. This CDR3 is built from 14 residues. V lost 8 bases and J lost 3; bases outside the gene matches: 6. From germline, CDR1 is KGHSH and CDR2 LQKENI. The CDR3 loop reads CASTPGQGYYGYTF. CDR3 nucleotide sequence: TGTGCCAGCACGCCGGGACAGGGGTACTATGGCTACACCTTC.

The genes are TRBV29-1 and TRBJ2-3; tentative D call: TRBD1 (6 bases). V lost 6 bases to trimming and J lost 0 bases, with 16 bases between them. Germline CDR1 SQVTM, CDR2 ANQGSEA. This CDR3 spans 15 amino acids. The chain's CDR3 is CSVGAKGVSTDTQYF. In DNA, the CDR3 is TGCAGCGTGGGAGCTAAGGGGGTTAGCACAGATACGCAGTATTTT.